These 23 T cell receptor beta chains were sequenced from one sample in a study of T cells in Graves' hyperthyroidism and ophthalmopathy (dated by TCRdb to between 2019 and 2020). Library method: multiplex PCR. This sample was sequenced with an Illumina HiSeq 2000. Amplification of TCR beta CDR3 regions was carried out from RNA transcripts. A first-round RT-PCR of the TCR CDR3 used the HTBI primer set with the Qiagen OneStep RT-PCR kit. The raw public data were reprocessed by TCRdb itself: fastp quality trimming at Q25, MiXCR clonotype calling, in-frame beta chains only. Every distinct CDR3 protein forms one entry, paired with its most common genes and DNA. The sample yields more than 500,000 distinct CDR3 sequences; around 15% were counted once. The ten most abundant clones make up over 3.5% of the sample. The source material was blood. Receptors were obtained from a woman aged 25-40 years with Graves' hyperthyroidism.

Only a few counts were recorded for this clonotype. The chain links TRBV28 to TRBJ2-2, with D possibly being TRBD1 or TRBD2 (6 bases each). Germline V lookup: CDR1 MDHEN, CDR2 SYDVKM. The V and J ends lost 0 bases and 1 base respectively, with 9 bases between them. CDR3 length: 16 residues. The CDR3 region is CASSLWGGQNTGELFF. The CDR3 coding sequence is TGTGCCAGCAGTTTATGGGGGGGCCAGAACACCGGGGAGCTGTTTTTT.

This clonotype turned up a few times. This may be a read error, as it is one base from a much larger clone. This CDR3 is CAWSAIAATGELFF. The CDR3 coding sequence is TGTGCCTGGAGTGCAATCGCGGCCACCGGGGAGCTGTTTTTT. V and J are TRBV30 and TRBJ2-2; D ambiguous. The CDR3 extends over 14 amino acids. Germline V gene sequence: CDR1 GTSNPN, CDR2 SVGIG (reference sequence). V gave up 1 base and J gave up 4 bases, with 10 bases separating them. Full variable domain (remainder filled in from reference TRBV30 and TRBJ2-2): SQTIHQWPATLVQPVGSPLSLECTVEGTSNPNLYWYRQAAGRGLQLLFYSVGIGQISSEVPQNLSASRPQDRQFILSSKKLLLSDSGFYLCAWSAIAATGELFFGEGSRLTVL.

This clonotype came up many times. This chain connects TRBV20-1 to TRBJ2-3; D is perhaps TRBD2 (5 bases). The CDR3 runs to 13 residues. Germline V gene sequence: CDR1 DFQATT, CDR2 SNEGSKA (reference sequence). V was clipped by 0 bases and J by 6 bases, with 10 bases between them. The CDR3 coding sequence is TGCAGTGCTAGAGAACCGGGAATGGATACGCAGTATTTT. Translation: CSAREPGMDTQYF.

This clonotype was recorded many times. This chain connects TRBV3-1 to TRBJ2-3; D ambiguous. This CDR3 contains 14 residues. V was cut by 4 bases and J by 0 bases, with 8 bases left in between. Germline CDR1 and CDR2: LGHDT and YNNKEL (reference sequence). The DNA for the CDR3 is TGTGCCAGCAGCCCATCTACTAGCACAGATACGCAGTATTTT. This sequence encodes CASSPSTSTDTQYF.

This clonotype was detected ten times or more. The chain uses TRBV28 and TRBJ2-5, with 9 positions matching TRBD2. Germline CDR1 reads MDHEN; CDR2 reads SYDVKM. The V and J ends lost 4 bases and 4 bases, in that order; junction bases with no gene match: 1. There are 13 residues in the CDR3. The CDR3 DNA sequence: TGTGCCAGCAGTTCACTAGCGGGAGAGACCCAGTACTTC. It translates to CASSSLAGETQYF.

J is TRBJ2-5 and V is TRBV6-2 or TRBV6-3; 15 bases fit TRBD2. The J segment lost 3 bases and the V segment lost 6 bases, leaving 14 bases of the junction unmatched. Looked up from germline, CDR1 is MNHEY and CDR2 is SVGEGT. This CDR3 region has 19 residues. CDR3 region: CASSAYLPGLAGGKETQYF. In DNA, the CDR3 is TGTGCCAGCAGCGCCTACCTACCGGGACTAGCGGGAGGTAAAGAGACCCAGTACTTC.

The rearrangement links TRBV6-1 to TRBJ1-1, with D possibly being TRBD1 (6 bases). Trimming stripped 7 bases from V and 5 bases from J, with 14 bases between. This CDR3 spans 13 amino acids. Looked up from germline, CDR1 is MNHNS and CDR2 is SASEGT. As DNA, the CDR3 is TGTGCCAGCAAGAGTGGGGGGCAGACTGAAGCTTTCTTT. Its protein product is CASKSGGQTEAFF.

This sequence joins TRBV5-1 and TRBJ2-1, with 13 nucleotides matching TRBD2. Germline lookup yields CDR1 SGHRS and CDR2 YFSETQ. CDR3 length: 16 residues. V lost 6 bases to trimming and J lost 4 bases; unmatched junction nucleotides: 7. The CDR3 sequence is CASIIGTSGNYNEQFF. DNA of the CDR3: TGCGCCAGCATCATCGGGACTAGCGGGAATTACAATGAGCAGTTCTTC. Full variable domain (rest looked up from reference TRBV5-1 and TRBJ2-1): KAGVTQTPRYLIKTRGQQVTLSCSPISGHRSVSWYQQTPGQGLQFLFEYFSETQRNKGNFPGRFSGRQFSNSRSEMNVSTLELGDSALYLCASIIGTSGNYNEQFFGPGTRLTVL.

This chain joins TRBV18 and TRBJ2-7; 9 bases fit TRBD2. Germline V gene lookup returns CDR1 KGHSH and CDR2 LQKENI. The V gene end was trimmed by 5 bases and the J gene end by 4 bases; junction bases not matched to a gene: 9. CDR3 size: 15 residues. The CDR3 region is CASSTGTSPPYEQYF. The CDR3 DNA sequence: TGTGCCAGCTCAACAGGGACTAGCCCACCTTACGAGCAGTACTTC.

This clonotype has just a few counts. The DNA of the CDR3 is TGTGCCAGCAGCCCTCTTTCGGCGGGGTTCTACGAGCAGTACTTC. As protein: CASSPLSAGFYEQYF. This sequence joins TRBV11-3 and TRBJ2-7; a possible D gene is TRBD2 (6 bases). V dropped 5 bases and J dropped 3 bases, with 17 bases sitting between them. Germline CDR1 reads SGHNT; CDR2 reads YENEEA. The CDR3 consists of 15 residues.

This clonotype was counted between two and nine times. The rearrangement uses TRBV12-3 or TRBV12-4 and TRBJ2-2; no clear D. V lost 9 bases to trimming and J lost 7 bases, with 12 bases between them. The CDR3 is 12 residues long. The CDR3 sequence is CASTSKVGELFF. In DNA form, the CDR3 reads TGTGCCAGTACTTCGAAGGTCGGGGAGCTGTTTTTT.

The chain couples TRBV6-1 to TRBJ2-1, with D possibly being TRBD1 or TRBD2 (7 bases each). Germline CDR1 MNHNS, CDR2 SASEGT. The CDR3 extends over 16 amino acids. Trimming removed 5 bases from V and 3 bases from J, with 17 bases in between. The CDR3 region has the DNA TGTGCCAGCAGTTACAGCGGGACAGACGACTACAATGAGCAGTTCTTC. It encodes CASSYSGTDDYNEQFF.

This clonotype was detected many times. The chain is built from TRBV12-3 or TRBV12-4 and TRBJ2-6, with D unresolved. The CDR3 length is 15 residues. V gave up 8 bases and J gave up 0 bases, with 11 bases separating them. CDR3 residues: CASGDFSSGANVLTF. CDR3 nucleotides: TGTGCCAGCGGTGATTTCTCCTCTGGGGCCAACGTCCTGACTTTC.

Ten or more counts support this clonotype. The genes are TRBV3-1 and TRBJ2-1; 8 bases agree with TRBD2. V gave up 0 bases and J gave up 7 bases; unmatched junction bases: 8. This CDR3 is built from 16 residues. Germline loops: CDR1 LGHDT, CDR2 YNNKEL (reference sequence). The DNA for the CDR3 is TGTGCCAGCAGCCAAGAGGGTAGGACTAGCCGAAATGAGCAGTTCTTC. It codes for CASSQEGRTSRNEQFF.

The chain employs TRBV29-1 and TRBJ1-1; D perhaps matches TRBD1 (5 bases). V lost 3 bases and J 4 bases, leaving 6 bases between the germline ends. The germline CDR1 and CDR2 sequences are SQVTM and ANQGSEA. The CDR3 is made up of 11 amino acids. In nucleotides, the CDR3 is TGCAGCGTTGACGGGGGCACTGAAGCTTTCTTT. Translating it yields CSVDGGTEAFF.

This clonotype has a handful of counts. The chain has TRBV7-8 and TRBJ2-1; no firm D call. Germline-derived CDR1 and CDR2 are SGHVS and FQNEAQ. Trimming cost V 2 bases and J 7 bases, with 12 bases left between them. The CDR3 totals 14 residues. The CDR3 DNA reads TGTGCCAGCAGCTTACTTGTAGGTGGGAATGAGCAGTTCTTC. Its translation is CASSLLVGGNEQFF. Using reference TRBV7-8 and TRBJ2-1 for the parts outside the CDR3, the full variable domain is GAGVSQSPRYKVAKRGQDVALRCDPISGHVSLFWYQQALGQGPEFLTYFQNEAQLDKSGLPSDRFFAERPEGSVSTLKIQRTQQEDSAVYLCASSLLVGGNEQFFGPGTRLTVL.

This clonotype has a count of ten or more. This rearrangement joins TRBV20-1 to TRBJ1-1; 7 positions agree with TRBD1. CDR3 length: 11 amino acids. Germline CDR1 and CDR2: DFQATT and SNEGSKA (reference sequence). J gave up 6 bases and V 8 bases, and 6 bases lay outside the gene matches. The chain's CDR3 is CSSQGVAEAFF. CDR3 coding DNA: TGCAGTTCGCAGGGGGTGGCTGAAGCTTTCTTT.

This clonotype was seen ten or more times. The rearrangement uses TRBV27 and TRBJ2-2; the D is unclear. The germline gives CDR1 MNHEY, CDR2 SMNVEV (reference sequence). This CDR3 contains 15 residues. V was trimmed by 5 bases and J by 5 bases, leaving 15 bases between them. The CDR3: CASSNDPGGTGELFF. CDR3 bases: TGTGCCAGCAGTAACGACCCGGGTGGAACCGGGGAGCTGTTTTTT.

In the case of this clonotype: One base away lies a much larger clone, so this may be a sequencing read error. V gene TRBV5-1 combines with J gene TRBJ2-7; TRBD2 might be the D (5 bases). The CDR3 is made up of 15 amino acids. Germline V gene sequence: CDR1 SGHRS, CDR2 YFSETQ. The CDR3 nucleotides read TGTGCCAGCGGCTTATACGAGGGCGTAGGCTACGAGCAGTACTTC. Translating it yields CASGLYEGVGYEQYF.

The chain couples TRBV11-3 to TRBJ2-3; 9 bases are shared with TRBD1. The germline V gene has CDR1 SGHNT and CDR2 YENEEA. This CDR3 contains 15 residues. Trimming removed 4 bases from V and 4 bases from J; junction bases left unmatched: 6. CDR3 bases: TGTGCCAGCAGCTCAGGACAGGGGAGGGCAGATACGCAGTATTTT. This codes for CASSSGQGRADTQYF.

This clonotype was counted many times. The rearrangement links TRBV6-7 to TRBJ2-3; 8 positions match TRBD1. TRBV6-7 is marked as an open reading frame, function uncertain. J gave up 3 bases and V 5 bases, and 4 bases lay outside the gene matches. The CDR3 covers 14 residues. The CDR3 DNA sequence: TGTGCCAGCAGTAGGACAGGGAGAACAGATACGCAGTATTTT. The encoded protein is CASSRTGRTDTQYF.

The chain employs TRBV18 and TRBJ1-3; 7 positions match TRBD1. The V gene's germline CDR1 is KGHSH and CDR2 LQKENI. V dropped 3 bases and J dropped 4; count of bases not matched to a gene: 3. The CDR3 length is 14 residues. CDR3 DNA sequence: TGTGCCAGCTCACCCGGGACAGAGGGAAACACCATATATTTT. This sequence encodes CASSPGTEGNTIYF.

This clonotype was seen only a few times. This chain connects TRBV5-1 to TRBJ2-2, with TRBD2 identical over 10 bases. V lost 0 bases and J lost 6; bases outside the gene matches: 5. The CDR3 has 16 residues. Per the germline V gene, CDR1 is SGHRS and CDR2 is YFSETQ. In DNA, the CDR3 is TGCGCCAGCAGCTTGGGGGCTAGCGGGAGATCCGGGGAGCTGTTTTTT. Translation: CASSLGASGRSGELFF.